The present TCR beta chain was sequenced within a study of cytotoxic CD8 clonotypes in ibrutinib-treated CLL. Study background: Partial responders around 24, complete 2; around twelve progressed and some 14 stayed in remission by median about 6 years. The taking of response samples occurred after a median roughly 12 months of treatment, with a range of 6 to 36. Findings and limits, study-wide: Clonality climbed at ibrutinib response, then dropped toward baseline at progression. Contraction or stability on treatment was seen for public clonotypes, which were uncommon.

The table lists this clone with a count of one. No antigen is known for it. TCRdb's table, derived via immunoSEQ multiplex PCR, lists solely in-frame clones and lacks some. The profile shows more than 85,000 clones, 60% to 80% of them singletons. The germline V gene has CDR1 SGHDT and CDR2 YYEEEE. The ends were cut back, 6 bases at V and 9 bases at J, with 18 bases in the middle. The CDR3 is 13 amino acids. This clonotype was obtained from a human donor with chronic lymphocytic leukemia. The sequenced sample was PBMCs, obtained after 12 months of ibrutinib treatment. The chain carries TRBV5-6 and TRBJ1-2; D is uncertain. In nucleotides, the CDR3 is TGTGCCAGCACCCTTAAAAGTGGGAGGAGCTACACCTTC. Its protein is CASTLKSGRSYTF. Using reference TRBV5-6 and TRBJ1-2 for the parts outside the CDR3, the full variable domain is DAGVTQSPTHLIKTRGQQVTLRCSPKSGHDTVSWYQQALGQGPQFIFQYYEEEERQRGNFPDRFSGHQFPNYSSELNVNALLLGDSALYLCASTLKSGRSYTFGSGTRLTVV.